This T cell receptor (beta chain) was sequenced for a study of PD-1 blockade in mismatch repair-deficient tumors. The wider study: All were previously treated, progressing patients with 12 mismatch repair-deficient cancer types.

This clone was observed a handful of times. V lost 0 bases and J lost 5; bases outside the gene matches: 6. Germline V gene lookup returns CDR1 ENHRY and CDR2 SYGVKD. The CDR3 consists of 15 residues. Clones were read by immunoSEQ multiplex PCR, and TCRdb kept only the in-frame ones, dropping some. The sample holds approximately 9,800 clones, around 83% seen once. The input for sequencing was PBMCs, taken almost 47 weeks after starting pembrolizumab. This rearrangement joins TRBV10-3 to TRBJ2-7, with 8 bases identical to TRBD2. This TCR came from an adult with mismatch repair-deficient cancer. The CDR3: CAISESSGSTHEQYF. CDR3 DNA: TGTGCCATCAGTGAGTCGAGCGGGAGTACCCACGAGCAGTACTTC.